This T cell receptor (beta chain) was retrieved from a study of CD8 T cells in Susac syndrome. Reverse transcription of about 0.45 to 1 ug RNA was carried out with random hexamers. Across 54 Vbeta and 13 Jbeta, TCR beta CDR3 was amplified with immunoSEQ multiplex PCR. TCRdb ran MiXCR on the immunoSEQ multiplex PCR reads and lists one entry per CDR3 protein. The profile covers more than 55,000 distinct CDR3 sequences, with over 95% appearing a single time and 0.11% taken by the ten largest. The multiple sclerosis control cohort comprised treatment-naive individuals presenting with stable or active relapsing-remitting disease. The germline CDR1 and CDR2 sequences are LGHDT and YNNKEL (reference sequence). V dropped 5 bases and J dropped 3 bases, with 11 bases sitting between them. The CDR3 covers 14 residues.

The source material was CD4+ T cells from PBMCs. The rearrangement uses TRBV3-1 and TRBJ1-5; tentative D call: TRBD1 (5 bases). This clonotype was obtained from a human donor with multiple sclerosis. CDR3 amino acids: CASSARTINQPQHF. The CDR3, as DNA: TGTGCCAGCAGCGCCCGGACAATCAATCAGCCCCAGCATTTT. Based on the CDR3 plus reference TRBV3-1 and TRBJ1-5, the full variable domain is DTAVSQTPKYLVTQMGNDKSIKCEQNLGHDTMYWYKQDSKKFLKIMFSYNNKELIINETVPNRFSPKSPDKAHLNLHINSLELGDSAVYFCASSARTINQPQHFGDGTRLSIL.